This entry describes one T cell receptor (beta chain). Its antigen is as yet unknown. Sequencing used immunoSEQ multiplex PCR; TCRdb keeps in-frame clones, though not all of them. Of about 13,000 clones detected, roughly 84% appear once; the ten largest clones hold roughly 24%. After autologous stem cell transplantation all patients relapsed, and prior brentuximab vedotin exposure differed between cohorts. Best outcomes ranged across complete response, partial response and progressive disease. These data originate in a study of PD-1 blockade in classical Hodgkin lymphoma. Study conclusions and caveats: According to reports, newly diagnosed patients had lower baseline TCR diversity than healthy donors, and relapsed/refractory patients had lower baseline TCR diversity still.

The V and J ends lost 0 bases and 8 bases, in that order; junction bases with no gene match: 3. The length of the CDR3 is 13 residues. CDR1 SGHRS and CDR2 YFSETQ come from the germline V gene. Sequencing used peripheral blood mononuclear cells (PBMCs), obtained at baseline. The V call is TRBV5-1, the J call TRBJ1-2; 8 nucleotides align to TRBD1. The sequence was obtained from a human donor with classical Hodgkin lymphoma. CDR3 region: CASSLGTGSGYTF. DNA for the CDR3: TGCGCCAGCAGCTTGGGGACAGGGTCCGGCTACACCTTC.